This entry lists 8 T cell receptor beta chains sequenced from one sample in a study of blood T cell repertoires in COVID-19. Some clones are missing from TCRdb's copy, which holds only in-frame ones; the method was immunoSEQ multiplex PCR. The sample shows 150,000 to 200,000 clones, about 88% of them seen only once. Sequencing used peripheral blood. These receptors were taken from a man in his late teens or twenties who had recovered from COVID-19.

V is TRBV9 and J is TRBJ2-5; the match to TRBD2 covers 13 bases. Trimming removed 3 bases from V and 0 bases from J; junction bases left unmatched: 2. The CDR3 runs to 16 residues. Germline V gene sequence: CDR1 SGDLS, CDR2 YYNGEE. The CDR3 sequence is CASSAGLAGNQETQYF. CDR3 DNA: TGTGCCAGCAGCGCGGGACTAGCGGGAAACCAAGAGACCCAGTACTTC.

J is TRBJ2-4 and V is TRBV2; a possible D gene is TRBD1 (6 bases). Deletions cut 6 bases from V and 2 bases from J, with 17 bases between. The CDR3 has 16 residues. Per the germline V gene, CDR1 is SNHLY and CDR2 is FYNNEI. The CDR3 here is CASRDRQVISKNIQYF. The CDR3 nucleotides read TGTGCCAGCAGAGATAGACAGGTTATCTCCAAAAACATTCAGTACTTC. Drawing the rest from reference TRBV2 and TRBJ2-4, the complete variable domain is EPEVTQTPSHQVTQMGQEVILRCVPISNHLYFYWYRQILGQKVEFLVSFYNNEISEKSEIFDDQFSVERPDGSNFTLKIRSTKLEDSAMYFCASRDRQVISKNIQYFGAGTRLSVL.

The chain joins TRBV30 to TRBJ2-5; TRBD2 agrees at 16 bases. Germline CDR1 reads GTSNPN; CDR2 reads SVGIG (reference sequence). The CDR3 extends over 15 amino acids. V lost 3 bases and J lost 5; bases outside the gene matches: 3. The CDR3 loop reads CAWRMGLAGGETQYF. CDR3 sequence (DNA): TGTGCCTGGAGGATGGGACTAGCGGGAGGGGAGACCCAGTACTTC.

This chain uses TRBV6-5 with TRBJ2-7, with D tentatively TRBD2 (5 bases). Germline V CDR1 and CDR2: MNHEY, SVGAGI. The V end lost 5 bases, the J end lost 3 bases, and 17 bases lay between the germline ends. This CDR3 is 15 amino acids long. CDR3 region: CASSQILAGGYEQYF. Here the CDR3 DNA reads TGTGCCAGCAGTCAGATTCTGGCGGGTGGCTACGAGCAGTACTTC.

The chain is built from TRBV6-5 and TRBJ2-1; 12 bases agree with TRBD2. J lost 8 bases, V lost 2 bases, and 7 bases had no gene match. Germline CDR1 and CDR2: MNHEY and SVGAGI. This CDR3 has 16 residues. The CDR3 nucleotides read TGTGCCAGCAGTTACGGCAGACTAGCGGGAGCCTATGAGCAGTTCTTC. Translation gives CASSYGRLAGAYEQFF.

The V and J genes are TRBV5-4 and TRBJ2-3; 9 positions match TRBD2. Germline CDR1 and CDR2: SGHNT and YYREEE (reference sequence). The CDR3 loop spans 16 amino acids. V gave up 2 bases and J gave up 1 base; unmatched junction bases: 5. CDR3 nucleotides: TGTGCCAGCAGCTTCTTGGCGGGGGGGGGCACAGATACGCAGTATTTT. Translation gives CASSFLAGGGTDTQYF.

CDR3 nucleotide sequence: TGCGCCAGCAGTGATATGTACAATGAGCAGTTCTTC. Translated: CASSDMYNEQFF. The genes are TRBV10-1 and TRBJ2-1; D not resolved. Germline V gives CDR1 WNHNN, CDR2 SYGVQD (reference sequence). The germline V and J ends were trimmed by 3 bases and 4 bases, with 4 bases remaining between them. The CDR3 spans 12 residues.

V gene TRBV4-3 combines with J gene TRBJ2-5; D remains unclear. Germline V gene lookup returns CDR1 LGHNA and CDR2 YSLEER. V lost 1 base and J 9 bases, leaving 15 bases between the germline ends. The CDR3 is 14 residues long. The CDR3 nucleotides are TGCGCCAGCAGCCAAGTTTGGCCAACAGATCCCCAGTACTTC. The encoded protein is CASSQVWPTDPQYF.